Listed here is a single TCR beta chain. The authors' processing: Reference gene primer amplification in the assay estimated nucleated cell counts. This table comes from immunoSEQ multiplex PCR, and its TCRdb copy is limited to in-frame clones, with some not included. The V and J calls and the clone size are those of that table, but D and trimming were determined from the DNA. Of more than 300,000 clones listed, more than 75% were seen once; the top ten hold roughly 6.3%. Enrolment of Seattle patients took place during active infection, and they were followed longitudinally. The record originates from a study of blood T cell repertoires in COVID-19. The junction had 8 bases not matched to a gene; V was cut back by 7 bases and J by 6 bases. Per germline, CDR1 SNHLY and CDR2 FYNNEI. The CDR3 extends over 14 amino acids.

This clonotype was sampled from a woman in her 50s with COVID-19, enrolled during active disease. V usage is TRBV2 and J usage is TRBJ2-5; 10 nucleotides line up with TRBD2. Sequencing input: peripheral blood. Here the CDR3 DNA reads TGTGCCAGCACCCCAGCGGGAGGGGGGCAGACCCAGTACTTC. Translated: CASTPAGGGQTQYF.